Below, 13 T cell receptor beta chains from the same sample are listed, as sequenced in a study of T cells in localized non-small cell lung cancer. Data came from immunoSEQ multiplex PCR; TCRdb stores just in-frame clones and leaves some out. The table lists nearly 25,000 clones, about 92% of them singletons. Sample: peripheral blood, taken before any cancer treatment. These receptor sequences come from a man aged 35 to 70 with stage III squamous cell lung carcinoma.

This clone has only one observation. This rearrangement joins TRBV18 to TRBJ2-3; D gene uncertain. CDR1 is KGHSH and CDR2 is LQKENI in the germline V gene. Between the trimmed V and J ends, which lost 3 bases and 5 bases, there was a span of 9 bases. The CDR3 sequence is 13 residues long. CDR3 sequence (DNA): TGTGCCAGCTCACCCCCGTCCCGAGATACGCAGTATTTT. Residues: CASSPPSRDTQYF. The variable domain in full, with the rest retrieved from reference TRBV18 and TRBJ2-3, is NAGVMQNPRHLVRRRGQEARLRCSPMKGHSHVYWYRQLPEEGLKFMVYLQKENIIDESGMPKERFSAEFPKEGPSILRIQQVVRGDSAAYFCASSPPSRDTQYFGPGTRLTVL.

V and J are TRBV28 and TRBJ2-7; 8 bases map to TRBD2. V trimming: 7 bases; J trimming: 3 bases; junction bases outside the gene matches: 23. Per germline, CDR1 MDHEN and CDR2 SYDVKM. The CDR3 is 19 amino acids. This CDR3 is CASKSRVAGLRRKFYEQYF. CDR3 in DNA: TGTGCCAGCAAATCCAGGGTAGCGGGACTTAGGAGGAAATTCTACGAGCAGTACTTC.

This chain's CDR3 is CASSLGGAGSTEAFF. CDR3 coding DNA: TGTGCCAGCAGTTTAGGGGGCGCGGGGAGCACTGAAGCTTTCTTT. The chain carries TRBV28 and TRBJ1-1, with D possibly being TRBD1 (6 bases). Germline lookup yields CDR1 MDHEN and CDR2 SYDVKM. The germline V and J ends were trimmed by 2 bases and 4 bases, with 14 bases remaining between them. The CDR3 length is 15 residues.

CDR3 residues: CASGFRDRGVLNYGYTF. CDR3 coding DNA: TGTGCCAGCGGATTCCGGGACAGGGGAGTTCTCAACTATGGCTACACCTTC. The rearrangement links TRBV28 to TRBJ1-2; 10 nucleotides line up with TRBD1. V shed 8 bases, J shed 2 bases, and the junction held 14 bases outside the gene matches. The CDR3 length is 17 residues. Germline values: CDR1 MDHEN, CDR2 SYDVKM.

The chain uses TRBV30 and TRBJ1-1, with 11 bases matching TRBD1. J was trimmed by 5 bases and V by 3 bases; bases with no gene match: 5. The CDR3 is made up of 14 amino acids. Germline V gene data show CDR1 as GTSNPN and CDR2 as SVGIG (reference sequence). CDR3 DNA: TGTGCCTGGAGGGACAGGGGGCTAGGTACTGAAGCTTTCTTT. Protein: CAWRDRGLGTEAFF.

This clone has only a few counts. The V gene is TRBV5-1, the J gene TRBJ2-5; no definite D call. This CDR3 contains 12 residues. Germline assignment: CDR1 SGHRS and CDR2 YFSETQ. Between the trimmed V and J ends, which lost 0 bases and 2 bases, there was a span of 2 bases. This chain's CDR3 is CASSLDQETQYF. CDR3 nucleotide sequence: TGCGCCAGCAGCTTGGATCAAGAGACCCAGTACTTC. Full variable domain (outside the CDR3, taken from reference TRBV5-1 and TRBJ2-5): KAGVTQTPRYLIKTRGQQVTLSCSPISGHRSVSWYQQTPGQGLQFLFEYFSETQRNKGNFPGRFSGRQFSNSRSEMNVSTLELGDSALYLCASSLDQETQYFGPGTRLLVL.

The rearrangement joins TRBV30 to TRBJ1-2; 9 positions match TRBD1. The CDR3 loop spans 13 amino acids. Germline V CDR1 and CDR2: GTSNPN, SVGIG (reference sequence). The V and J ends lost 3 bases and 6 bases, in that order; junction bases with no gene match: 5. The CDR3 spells CAWSRDRVDGYTF. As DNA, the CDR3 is TGTGCCTGGAGCCGGGACAGGGTCGATGGCTACACCTTC.

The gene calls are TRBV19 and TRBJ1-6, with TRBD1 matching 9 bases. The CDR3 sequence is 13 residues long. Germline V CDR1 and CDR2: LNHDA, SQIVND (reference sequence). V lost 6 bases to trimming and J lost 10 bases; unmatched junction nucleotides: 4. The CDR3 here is CASRGQGGSPLHF. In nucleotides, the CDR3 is TGTGCCAGTAGGGGACAGGGAGGGTCACCCCTCCACTTT.

The CDR3: CASSLEVQRYLSGANVLTF. CDR3 nucleotides: TGTGCCAGCAGCTTGGAGGTACAGCGCTACCTCTCTGGGGCCAACGTCCTGACTTTC. The V and J genes are TRBV5-6 and TRBJ2-6; D unresolved. The germline V gene encodes CDR1 SGHDT and CDR2 YYEEEE. The ends were cut back, 0 bases at V and 0 bases at J, with 16 bases in the middle. This CDR3 spans 19 amino acids. Together with reference TRBV5-6 and TRBJ2-6, the CDR3 gives the full variable domain: DAGVTQSPTHLIKTRGQQVTLRCSPKSGHDTVSWYQQALGQGPQFIFQYYEEEERQRGNFPDRFSGHQFPNYSSELNVNALLLGDSALYLCASSLEVQRYLSGANVLTFGAGSRLTVL.

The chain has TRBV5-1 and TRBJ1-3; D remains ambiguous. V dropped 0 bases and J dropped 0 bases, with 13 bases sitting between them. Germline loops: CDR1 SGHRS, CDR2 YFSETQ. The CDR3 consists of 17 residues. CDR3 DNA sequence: TGCGCCAGCAGCTTGGGGGGAGCCTCCAGCTCTGGAAACACCATATATTTT. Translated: CASSLGGASSSGNTIYF.

The chain's CDR3 is CASSSRTGETQYF. DNA for the CDR3: TGCGCCAGCAGCTCAAGGACCGGGGAGACCCAGTACTTC. The J gene is TRBJ2-5, the V gene TRBV5-1; the D is unclear. Germline loops: CDR1 SGHRS, CDR2 YFSETQ. V was trimmed by 3 bases and J by 5 bases, leaving 11 bases between them. This CDR3 is built from 13 residues.

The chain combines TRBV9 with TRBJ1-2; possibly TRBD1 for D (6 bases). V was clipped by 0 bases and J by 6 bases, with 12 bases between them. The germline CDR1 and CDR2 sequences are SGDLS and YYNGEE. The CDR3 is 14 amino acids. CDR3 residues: CASSVGNRADGYTF. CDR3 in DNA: TGTGCCAGCAGCGTAGGGAACAGGGCGGATGGCTACACCTTC.

CDR3 in DNA: TGTGCCAGCAGCACTAGGGGGACAGCATACGAGCAGTACTTC. It specifies CASSTRGTAYEQYF. The gene calls are TRBV6-5 and TRBJ2-7, with 7 nucleotides matching TRBD1. The CDR3 is 14 amino acids. The ends lost 6 bases at V and 4 bases at J; junction bases unmatched: 9. CDR1 MNHEY and CDR2 SVGAGI come from the germline V gene.